This TCR beta chain was captured by sequencing in a study of T cell responses to AZD1222 COVID-19 vaccine. Across the whole study: Second-dose groups at about 4 or about 12 weeks were pooled. Broader study findings: Unmutated regions of variants are reportedly targeted by nearly half of spike-specific TCRs. Mostly white British, mostly female donors; authors suggested clonal diversity may be underestimated.

TCRdb's table, derived via immunoSEQ multiplex PCR, lists solely in-frame clones and lacks some. The sample carries roughly 120,000 clones, about 85% recorded once. Only one count was recorded for this clone. No antigen is known for it. Trimming removed 8 bases at V and 2 bases at J, with 6 bases between. This CDR3 has 11 residues. CDR1 is SGHTA, CDR2 FQGNSA, per germline. The TCR sequence derives from an adult in good health. The source was peripheral blood, collected on day 0 of AZD1222 vaccination. This sequence joins TRBV7-2 and TRBJ2-5; D gene uncertain. The CDR3 region has the DNA TGTGCCAGCCGCGAACAAGAGACCCAGTACTTC. Residues: CASREQETQYF.